Below, 11 T cell receptor beta chains from the same sample are listed, as sequenced in a study of control samples from healthy donors and cancer patients. Some clones are missing from TCRdb's copy, which holds only in-frame ones; the method was immunoSEQ multiplex PCR. The sample lists 50,000 to 65,000 clones; 90% were seen once. The source material was PBMCs. Receptors were obtained from a woman between 50 and 59 years old with colorectal cancer.

The CDR3: CASSFAPPAAETQYF. In nucleotides, the CDR3 is TGTGCCAGCAGCTTTGCCCCCCCCGCGGCGGAGACCCAGTACTTC. The chain couples TRBV11-2 to TRBJ2-5; no reliable D call. There are 15 residues in the CDR3. The germline V gene has CDR1 SGHAT and CDR2 FQNNGV. The germline V and J ends were trimmed by 3 bases and 5 bases, with 16 bases remaining between them.

The count of this clone is one. This rearrangement joins TRBV9 to TRBJ2-7, with 10 bases lining up with TRBD2. The V and J ends lost 4 bases and 5 bases, in that order; junction bases with no gene match: 9. The CDR3 spans 15 residues. Germline lookup yields CDR1 SGDLS and CDR2 YYNGEE. In nucleotides, the CDR3 is TGTGCCAGCAGCCCCCACCTAGCGGGAGTCCACGAGCAGTACTTC. It translates to CASSPHLAGVHEQYF.

The chain carries TRBV5-8 and TRBJ2-1; tentative D call: TRBD1 (5 bases). V was trimmed by 2 bases and J by 5 bases, leaving 14 bases between them. CDR1 and CDR2 from the germline V gene are SGHTS and YDEGEE. This CDR3 has 15 residues. CDR3 sequence (DNA): TGTGCCAGCAGCTTACAGGCCCCCATAAACAATGAGCAGTTCTTC. Translating it yields CASSLQAPINNEQFF.

The J gene is TRBJ1-1, the V gene TRBV18; D gene unclear. Germline CDR1 KGHSH, CDR2 LQKENI. Trimming removed 2 bases from V and 1 base from J, with 8 bases in between. This CDR3 has 14 amino acids. The CDR3 coding sequence is TGTGCCAGCTCACCAAGTTGGAGGAACACTGAAGCTTTCTTT. Translating gives CASSPSWRNTEAFF.

V gene TRBV6-1 combines with J gene TRBJ2-3; D unclear. CDR1 is MNHNS, CDR2 SASEGT, per germline. This CDR3 is 13 amino acids long. The V end lost 3 bases, the J end lost 5 bases, and 9 bases lay between the germline ends. The CDR3 sequence is CASSDIFGDTQYF. CDR3 coding DNA: TGTGCCAGCAGTGACATCTTCGGAGATACGCAGTATTTT.

This clone was seen only once. The V call is TRBV6-5, the J call TRBJ2-1; weak D call: TRBD1 (6 bases). The germline V and J ends were trimmed by 5 bases and 0 bases, with 11 bases remaining between them. The CDR3 contains 15 residues. Germline V CDR1 and CDR2: MNHEY, SVGAGI. This CDR3 reads CASSPDRSSYNEQFF. DNA for the CDR3: TGTGCCAGCAGTCCGGACAGAAGCTCCTACAATGAGCAGTTCTTC.

The V gene is TRBV6-5, the J gene TRBJ1-2; a possible D gene is TRBD1 (5 bases). Germline CDR1 is MNHEY and CDR2 is SVGAGI. CDR3 size: 13 residues. V lost 8 bases to trimming and J lost 2 bases, with 12 bases between them. CDR3 bases: TGTGCCAGCGTCGGTCAGGGCAACTATGGCTACACCTTC. It specifies CASVGQGNYGYTF.

This chain joins TRBV28 and TRBJ2-1; D gene unclear. Trimming left V 7 bases short and J 4 bases short, with 8 bases between. The length of the CDR3 is 12 residues. CDR1 is MDHEN, CDR2 SYDVKM, per germline. The CDR3 coding sequence is TGTGCCAGCATACGCGGTTACAATGAGCAGTTCTTC. It translates to CASIRGYNEQFF. The full variable domain, its missing parts supplied by reference TRBV28 and TRBJ2-1, is DVKVTQSSRYLVKRTGEKVFLECVQDMDHENMFWYRQDPGLGLRLIYFSYDVKMKEKGDIPEGYSVSREKKERFSLILESASTNQTSMYLCASIRGYNEQFFGPGTRLTVL.

The chain links TRBV5-1 to TRBJ2-5; 11 bases fit TRBD2. With 4 bases clipped from V and 2 bases from J, the junction kept 10 bases outside the gene matches. There are 17 residues in the CDR3. The germline CDR1 and CDR2 sequences are SGHRS and YFSETQ. CDR3 DNA: TGCGCCAGCAGCGGGGGACCCCTAGCGGGGGGACAAGAGACCCAGTACTTC. This gives the protein CASSGGPLAGGQETQYF.

This rearrangement joins TRBV18 to TRBJ2-6, with D unresolved. Germline lookup yields CDR1 KGHSH and CDR2 LQKENI. V lost 2 bases and J lost 0, with 11 bases in between. This CDR3 has 17 residues. The CDR3 here is CASSPIGLPSGANVLTF. CDR3 nucleotides: TGTGCCAGCTCACCAATTGGGTTACCCTCTGGGGCCAACGTCCTGACTTTC. The full variable domain, with the rest looked up from reference TRBV18 and TRBJ2-6, is NAGVMQNPRHLVRRRGQEARLRCSPMKGHSHVYWYRQLPEEGLKFMVYLQKENIIDESGMPKERFSAEFPKEGPSILRIQQVVRGDSAAYFCASSPIGLPSGANVLTFGAGSRLTVL.

The table lists this clone with a few counts. The V and J genes are TRBV28 and TRBJ2-7; 7 bases match TRBD2. The CDR3 runs 10 residues. The junction had 1 base not matched to a gene; V was cut back by 9 bases and J by 5 bases. From germline, CDR1 is MDHEN and CDR2 SYDVKM. The DNA for the CDR3 is TGTGCCAGTGGGAGGGACGAGCAGTACTTC. Translated, it gives CASGRDEQYF.